One and the same sample provided the 3 T cell receptor beta chains below, sequenced in a study of technical replicates of blood from several donors. Repertoires were generated with immunoSEQ multiplex PCR, while TCRdb's copy carries only in-frame clones and drops some. The sample records under 95,000 clones, just under 95% being singletons. The sequenced sample consisted of T cells isolated from PBMCs. The origin of the receptors is a human donor in good health.

The V and J genes are TRBV28 and TRBJ1-1; perhaps TRBD1 as D (6 bases). The CDR3 has 14 amino acids. Per germline, CDR1 MDHEN and CDR2 SYDVKM. Trimming removed 11 bases from V and 0 bases from J, with 16 bases in between. CDR3 in DNA: TGTGCCGCCTCCCCAGGGGTTCTGAACACTGAAGCTTTCTTT. Translated, it gives CAASPGVLNTEAFF. The whole variable domain, remainder taken from reference TRBV28 and TRBJ1-1, is DVKVTQSSRYLVKRTGEKVFLECVQDMDHENMFWYRQDPGLGLRLIYFSYDVKMKEKGDIPEGYSVSREKKERFSLILESASTNQTSMYLCAASPGVLNTEAFFGQGTRLTVV.

The chain recombines TRBV5-4 with TRBJ2-1; 12 nucleotides align to TRBD2. The CDR3 is 14 amino acids. V trimming: 2 bases; J trimming: 9 bases; junction bases outside the gene matches: 3. Germline V gene lookup returns CDR1 SGHNT and CDR2 YYREEE (reference sequence). The CDR3 loop is CASSLLAGGPEQFF. The CDR3, as DNA: TGTGCCAGCAGCTTACTAGCGGGGGGCCCTGAGCAGTTCTTC.

The chain links TRBV5-6 to TRBJ2-3; D is ambiguous. V was shortened by 4 bases and J by 2 bases, with 2 bases between the two germline ends. The CDR3 is 11 amino acids. CDR1 and CDR2 from the germline V gene are SGHDT and YYEEEE. The CDR3 reads CASSLTDTQYF. For the CDR3, the DNA is TGTGCCAGCAGCCTCACAGATACGCAGTATTTT.